The next 14 T cell receptor beta chains were all read from a single sample in a study of blood T cell repertoires in COVID-19. Sequenced by immunoSEQ multiplex PCR; TCRdb stores in-frame clones only, minus some. The data contain hundreds of thousands of clones, nearly 90% of them seen just once; the ten biggest clones take up around 0.92%. Sequenced: PBMCs or T cells enriched from blood (not recorded which). The receptors were gathered from a woman aged 30 to 39 who had recovered from COVID-19.

This clone was detected once. The rearrangement uses TRBV6-4 and TRBJ2-1; 7 bases agree with TRBD2. CDR3 length: 13 residues. Germline assignment: CDR1 MRHNA and CDR2 SNTAGT. The J segment lost 10 bases and the V segment lost 3 bases, leaving 6 bases of the junction unmatched. The CDR3 is CASSEFAGREQFF. For the CDR3, the DNA is TGTGCCAGCAGTGAGTTCGCCGGGAGGGAGCAGTTCTTC.

This clone came up once. V is TRBV27 and J is TRBJ1-3, with 9 bases fitting TRBD1. CDR1 and CDR2 from the germline V gene are MNHEY and SMNVEV (reference sequence). This CDR3 is 15 amino acids long. J was trimmed by 4 bases and V by 6 bases; bases with no gene match: 7. In DNA form, the CDR3 reads TGTGCCAGCAGCACGACAGGGGGGCTAGGAAACACCATATATTTT. Its translation: CASSTTGGLGNTIYF.

The chain joins TRBV6-5 to TRBJ1-4, with 11 bases matching TRBD1. With V trimmed by 4 bases and J by 8 bases, 9 bases remained unmatched. CDR3 size: 16 residues. Germline CDR1 MNHEY, CDR2 SVGAGI. CDR3 nucleotide sequence: TGTGCCAGCAGTTCAGGCCGAGGGACAGGGGGGGAAAAACTGTTTTTT. Translating gives CASSSGRGTGGEKLFF.

In regard to this clone: Since no conserved phenylalanine or tryptophan closes the CDR3, a read error is the likely cause. The limits of the CDR3 on the DNA are not certain, so only TCRdb's listed CDR3 is given. The J gene is TRBJ1-4, the V gene TRBV6-5. Termini included, the CDR3 measures 12 amino acids. Germline-derived CDR1 and CDR2 are MNHEY and SVGAGI. The CDR3 region is CASSYLTREGQN.

The CDR3 is CATSDQTPGSLYYEQYF. CDR3 DNA: TGTGCCACCAGTGACCAAACACCGGGATCCTTATACTACGAGCAGTACTTC. This chain links TRBV24-1 with TRBJ2-7; D is perhaps TRBD2 (5 bases). The germline V gene encodes CDR1 KGHDR and CDR2 SFDVKD. The CDR3 runs 17 residues. The V gene lost 4 bases and the J gene lost 3 bases, with 21 bases spanning the gap.

This clone was seen a single time. J is TRBJ2-5 and V is TRBV18, with a tentative D call TRBD1 (5 bases). This CDR3 is built from 14 residues. V shed 1 base and J shed 3 bases, with 9 bases lying between them. The germline gives CDR1 KGHSH, CDR2 LQKENI. CDR3 in DNA: TGTGCCAGCTCACCACTAACACAGGAAGAGACCCAGTACTTC. Translating it yields CASSPLTQEETQYF.

This chain uses TRBV27 with TRBJ1-2; TRBD1 is a possible D gene (6 bases). Trimming removed 3 bases from V and 5 bases from J, with 10 bases in between. The CDR3 consists of 13 residues. CDR1 is MNHEY and CDR2 is SMNVEV in the germline V gene (reference sequence). This CDR3 is CASSFRQAYGYTF. The CDR3 nucleotides are TGTGCCAGCAGTTTTAGACAGGCGTATGGCTACACCTTC.

The chain carries TRBV18 and TRBJ2-3; a possible D gene is TRBD1 (6 bases). This CDR3 has 13 residues. Between the trimmed V and J ends, which lost 2 bases and 5 bases, there was a span of 8 bases. Germline CDR1 reads KGHSH; CDR2 reads LQKENI. The CDR3 region is CASSPAGEDTQYF. The CDR3, as DNA: TGTGCCAGCTCACCAGCAGGGGAAGATACGCAGTATTTT.

The J gene is TRBJ1-2, the V gene TRBV4-3, with unresolved D. The CDR3 sequence is 13 residues long. CDR1 LGHNA and CDR2 YSLEER come from the germline V gene. Trimming shortened V by 5 bases and J by 4 bases, and 11 bases separated the two germline ends. The CDR3 sequence is CASSAAAGYGYTF. The CDR3, as DNA: TGCGCCAGCAGCGCCGCGGCGGGCTATGGCTACACCTTC.

This chain connects TRBV27 to TRBJ2-7; maybe TRBD2 (6 bases). Trimming removed 0 bases from V and 0 bases from J, with 12 bases in between. CDR1 and CDR2 (germline): MNHEY, SMNVEV (reference sequence). This CDR3 region has 16 residues. The CDR3 nucleotides are TGTGCCAGCAGTTTATCGTACGGGAGAGTCTCCTACGAGCAGTACTTC. Translating it yields CASSLSYGRVSYEQYF.

This rearrangement joins TRBV28 to TRBJ1-2; D ambiguous. V was clipped by 5 bases and J by 4 bases, with 11 bases between them. The CDR3 is 13 amino acids. Germline V lookup: CDR1 MDHEN, CDR2 SYDVKM. The DNA for the CDR3 is TGTGCCAGCAGTGTCGGACTCCTCTATGGCTACACCTTC. Amino acid sequence: CASSVGLLYGYTF.

This chain uses TRBV7-2 with TRBJ2-1; possible D gene TRBD1, 7 bases. V lost 1 base and J lost 9, with 19 bases in between. The germline gives CDR1 SGHTA, CDR2 FQGNSA. CDR3 length: 16 residues. The CDR3 coding sequence is TGTGCCAGCAGCTTAGGTCGGGGCCAGGGGGGTGGTGAGCAGTTCTTC. Translation gives CASSLGRGQGGGEQFF.

For the CDR3, the DNA is TGTGCCACCGCCCCGGGTGGTAATTCACCCCTCCACTTT. Translation: CATAPGGNSPLHF. This chain links TRBV28 with TRBJ1-6, with D hard to call. Germline V lookup: CDR1 MDHEN, CDR2 SYDVKM. This CDR3 comprises 13 residues. Trimming shortened V by 10 bases and J by 6 bases, and 13 bases separated the two germline ends.

CDR3 region: CASSLTGLRTDTQYF. The CDR3, as DNA: TGTGCCAGCAGTTTAACGGGACTACGTACAGATACGCAGTATTTT. This sequence joins TRBV27 and TRBJ2-3, with 7 positions matching TRBD2. CDR3 length: 15 residues. Germline V gene data show CDR1 as MNHEY and CDR2 as SMNVEV (reference sequence). V gave up 2 bases and J gave up 3 bases; unmatched junction bases: 5.